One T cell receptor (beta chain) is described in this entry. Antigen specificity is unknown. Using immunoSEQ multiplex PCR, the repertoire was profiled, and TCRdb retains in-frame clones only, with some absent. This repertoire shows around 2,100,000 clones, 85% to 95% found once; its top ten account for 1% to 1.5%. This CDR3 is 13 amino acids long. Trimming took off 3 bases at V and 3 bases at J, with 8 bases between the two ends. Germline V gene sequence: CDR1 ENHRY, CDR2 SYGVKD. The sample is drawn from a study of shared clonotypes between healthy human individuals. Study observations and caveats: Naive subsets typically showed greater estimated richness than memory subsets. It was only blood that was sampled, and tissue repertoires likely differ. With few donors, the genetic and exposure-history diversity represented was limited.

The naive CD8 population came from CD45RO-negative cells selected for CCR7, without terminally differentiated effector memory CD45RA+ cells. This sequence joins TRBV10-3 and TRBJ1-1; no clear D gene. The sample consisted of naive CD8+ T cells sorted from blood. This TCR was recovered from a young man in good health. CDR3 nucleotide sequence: TGTGCCATCAGTGACAGCAGACACACTGAAGCTTTCTTT. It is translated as CAISDSRHTEAFF.